This TCR beta chain was identified during a study of CD8+ T cells in alopecia areata. The table lists this clone with a few counts. Any gene name here is a mouse gene name. The read finishes 4 residues shy of the CDR3 end, and the germline J gene is used to complete it. Per the germline V gene, CDR1 is SGHSA and CDR2 is FRNQAP. The CDR3 length is 14 residues. Trimming took off 0 bases at V and 3 bases at J, with 8 bases between the two ends. As the sequencing template, cDNA was produced by extracting RNA and reverse transcribing it. Using immunoSEQ multiplex PCR, the repertoire was profiled, and TCRdb retains in-frame clones only, with some absent. The sample contains over 100,000 clones, none of them singletons.

The sequence was collected from a C3H/HeJ mouse with alopecia areata. Strain MHC haplotype: H2-k. Sequenced: lesional skin. V usage is TRBV16 and J usage is TRBJ1-2, with D tentatively TRBD1 (6 bases). The sequenced CDR3 bases are TGTGCAAGCAGCTTAGATGAGGGGGACTCC. Protein: CASSLDEGDS. The full CDR3 sequence reads CASSLDEGDSDYTF.